The T cell receptor (beta chain) under discussion was sequenced for a study of cytomegalovirus exposure and HLA in healthy donors. 13 Jbeta primers and 60 Vbeta primers were used for the PCR. Profiling relied on immunoSEQ multiplex PCR, and the TCRdb table lists in-frame clones only, not all of them. The table has roughly 110,000 clones, about 80% seen once; the top ten hold less than 3.5%. Sequenced sample: PBMCs. The TCR sequence derives from a female donor in good health and CMV-seronegative.

The CDR3 DNA sequence: TGCGCCAGCAGTGGGTTGGCAGGTGGGCCTTCTGGCTACACCTTC. Its protein product is CASSGLAGGPSGYTF. The rearrangement uses TRBV10-2 and TRBJ1-2; D gene unclear. The CDR3 covers 15 residues. V was pared by 4 bases and J by 7 bases, with 19 bases between. Germline CDR1 is WSHSY and CDR2 is SAAADI.